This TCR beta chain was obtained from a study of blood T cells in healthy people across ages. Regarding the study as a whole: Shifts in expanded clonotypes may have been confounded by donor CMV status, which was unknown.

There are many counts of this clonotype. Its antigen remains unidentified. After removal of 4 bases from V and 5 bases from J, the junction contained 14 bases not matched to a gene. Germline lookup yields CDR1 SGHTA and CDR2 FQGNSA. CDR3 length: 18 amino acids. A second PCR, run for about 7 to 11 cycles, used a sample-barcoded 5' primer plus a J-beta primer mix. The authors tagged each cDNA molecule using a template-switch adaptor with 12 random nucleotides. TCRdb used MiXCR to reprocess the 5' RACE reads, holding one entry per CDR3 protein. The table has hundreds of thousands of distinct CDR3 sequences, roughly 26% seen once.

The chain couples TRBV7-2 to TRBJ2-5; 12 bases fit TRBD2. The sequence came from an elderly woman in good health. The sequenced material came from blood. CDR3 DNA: TGTGCCAGCAGCTCCAGACCGCTAGCGGGGGGGCCGGGGGAGACCCAGTACTTC. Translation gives CASSSRPLAGGPGETQYF.